Below are 26 T cell receptor beta chains sequenced from a single sample in a study of blood T cells in healthy people across ages. Primers used in a second PCR of roughly 7 to 12 cycles were a sample-barcoded 5' primer and a J-beta primer mix. Each CDR3 protein gets one entry after TCRdb re-called the 5' RACE reads with MiXCR. The repertoire consists of 1.4 million or so distinct CDR3 sequences, with around 40% occurring once and the leading ten covering under 5%. Sequences were obtained from blood. These receptors all stem from a woman younger than 35 in good health.

The chain recombines TRBV7-8 with TRBJ2-4; D ambiguous. Trimming removed 4 bases from V and 9 bases from J, with 13 bases in between. This CDR3 has 13 residues. CDR1 SGHVS and CDR2 FQNEAQ come from the germline V gene. The CDR3 spells CASSSRSFGIQYF. DNA of the CDR3: TGTGCCAGCAGCTCTCGGAGCTTCGGCATTCAGTACTTC.

This clonotype was observed a handful of times. This sequence joins TRBV5-6 and TRBJ1-1; a possible D gene is TRBD1 (6 bases). CDR3 length: 19 amino acids. Trimming took off 0 bases at V and 3 bases at J, with 24 bases between the two ends. Germline V lookup: CDR1 SGHDT, CDR2 YYEEEE. The CDR3 loop is CASSLAPGQTFGKDTEAFF. The CDR3 DNA reads as TGTGCCAGCAGCTTGGCGCCCGGACAGACGTTTGGGAAGGACACTGAAGCTTTCTTT.

This chain uses TRBV7-9 with TRBJ2-3; 9 nucleotides line up with TRBD1. Looked up from germline, CDR1 is SEHNR and CDR2 is FQNEAQ (reference sequence). V trimming: 1 base; J trimming: 3 bases; junction bases outside the gene matches: 8. This CDR3 has 17 amino acids. CDR3 loop: CASSLGPDRGFTDTQYF. Here the CDR3 DNA reads TGTGCCAGCAGCTTAGGTCCCGACAGGGGGTTTACAGATACGCAGTATTTT.

This clonotype was counted only a few times. The genes are TRBV6-6 and TRBJ2-3; D may be TRBD2 (6 bases). The CDR3 is 17 amino acids. V gave up 4 bases and J gave up 0 bases, with 17 bases separating them. Germline CDR1 MNHNY, CDR2 SVGAGI (reference sequence). CDR3 sequence: CASSSPSVAVSTDTQYF. The CDR3 coding sequence is TGTGCCAGCAGTTCCCCTTCCGTAGCGGTTAGCACAGATACGCAGTATTTT.

The V call is TRBV27, the J call TRBJ2-5, with TRBD2 matching 13 bases. CDR1 is MNHEY, CDR2 SMNVEV, per germline (reference sequence). CDR3 length: 17 amino acids. The V gene end was trimmed by 7 bases and the J gene end by 2 bases; junction bases not matched to a gene: 10. The CDR3 reads CASMLGLAGVVQETQYF. In nucleotides, the CDR3 is TGTGCCAGCATGCTAGGACTAGCGGGAGTGGTGCAAGAGACCCAGTACTTC.

The chain links TRBV20-1 to TRBJ2-7, with 7 bases aligning to TRBD2. Trimming cost V 5 bases and J 0 bases; bases outside gene matches: 4. Per the germline V gene, CDR1 is DFQATT and CDR2 is SNEGSKA (reference sequence). The CDR3 has 13 residues. The CDR3 sequence: CSAAGTNSYEQYF. The CDR3 DNA reads as TGCAGTGCTGCCGGGACTAACTCCTACGAGCAGTACTTC.

The chain employs TRBV27 and TRBJ2-1; 9 nucleotides line up with TRBD2. The length of the CDR3 is 18 residues. V shed 2 bases, J shed 13 bases, and the junction held 21 bases outside the gene matches. Germline lookup yields CDR1 MNHEY and CDR2 SMNVEV (reference sequence). The CDR3 here is CASSLISAGGVIGETQFF. CDR3 coding DNA: TGTGCCAGCAGTTTAATTAGCGCGGGAGGGGTAATTGGAGAGACCCAGTTCTTC.

V usage is TRBV7-9 and J usage is TRBJ1-2, with D unresolved. Germline CDR1 is SEHNR and CDR2 is FQNEAQ (reference sequence). There are 14 residues in the CDR3. V was shortened by 6 bases and J by 7 bases, with 18 bases between the two germline ends. CDR3 loop: CASSSGVTAGGYTF. CDR3 bases: TGTGCCAGCAGTTCCGGTGTAACAGCTGGTGGCTACACCTTC.

The rearrangement links TRBV7-6 to TRBJ2-3; possibly TRBD2 for D (6 bases). Trimming left V 4 bases short and J 0 bases short, with 11 bases between. This CDR3 is 15 amino acids long. Germline CDR1 SGHVS, CDR2 FNYEAQ. The CDR3 protein is CASSSEAGSTDTQYF. As DNA, the CDR3 is TGTGCCAGCAGCTCTGAGGCGGGGAGCACAGATACGCAGTATTTT.

This clonotype was counted only a few times. The chain carries TRBV12-5 and TRBJ2-3; D perhaps matches TRBD1 (5 bases). V was pared by 8 bases and J by 0 bases, with 9 bases between. CDR1 LGHNT and CDR2 FRNRAP come from the germline V gene. The CDR3 has 13 residues. CDR3 nucleotide sequence: TGTGCTAGTCGTCCAGGGAGCACAGATACGCAGTATTTT. It specifies CASRPGSTDTQYF.

The genes are TRBV20-1 and TRBJ2-1; D possibly corresponds to TRBD2 (5 bases). The CDR3 has 14 amino acids. CDR1 DFQATT and CDR2 SNEGSKA come from the germline V gene (reference sequence). V lost 1 base to trimming and J lost 2 bases, with 9 bases between them. The CDR3 protein is CSARVRDPYNEQFF. CDR3 DNA: TGCAGTGCTAGAGTCCGGGATCCCTACAATGAGCAGTTCTTC.

J is TRBJ2-3 and V is TRBV5-1, with D hard to call. Trimming pared 0 bases from V and 4 bases from J, leaving 15 bases between. The CDR3 runs to 16 residues. Looked up from germline, CDR1 is SGHRS and CDR2 is YFSETQ. The CDR3 is CASSLVVSHGADTQYF. CDR3 nucleotides: TGCGCCAGCAGCTTGGTAGTGTCCCACGGCGCAGATACGCAGTATTTT.

The chain employs TRBV7-8 and TRBJ1-2; D remains unclear. The V gene lost 2 bases and the J gene lost 8 bases, with 12 bases spanning the gap. This CDR3 is built from 13 residues. The germline V gene encodes CDR1 SGHVS and CDR2 FQNEAQ. DNA for the CDR3: TGTGCCAGCAGCTTAACGACCGAACGCGGCTACACCTTC. This encodes CASSLTTERGYTF.

This clonotype was counted only a few times. V gene TRBV6-1 combines with J gene TRBJ1-2; D unresolved. The CDR3 runs to 12 residues. The germline V gene encodes CDR1 MNHNS and CDR2 SASEGT. The V and J ends lost 7 bases and 4 bases respectively, with 10 bases between them. The DNA of the CDR3 is TGTGCCAGCACCCAAGACACCTATGGCTACACCTTC. Translated, it gives CASTQDTYGYTF.

The J gene is TRBJ2-7, the V gene TRBV27; weak D call: TRBD1 (6 bases). V was trimmed by 6 bases and J by 2 bases, leaving 11 bases between them. From germline, CDR1 is MNHEY and CDR2 SMNVEV (reference sequence). The CDR3 runs to 13 residues. CDR3 nucleotides: TGTGCCAGCAGAGGACAGTCTCCCTACGAGCAGTACTTC. It codes for CASRGQSPYEQYF.

This chain uses TRBV28 with TRBJ2-3; the D is unclear. Trimming left V 5 bases short and J 7 bases short, with 13 bases between. CDR1 MDHEN and CDR2 SYDVKM come from the germline V gene. This CDR3 is built from 13 residues. The DNA for the CDR3 is TGTGCCAGCAGTAACCCCGGCACCTATACGCAGTATTTT. It specifies CASSNPGTYTQYF.

The chain's CDR3 is CSASRPGLVGTDTQYF. The CDR3 region has the DNA TGCAGTGCTAGTCGACCAGGGCTTGTAGGCACAGATACGCAGTATTTT. This chain joins TRBV20-1 and TRBJ2-3; D possibly corresponds to TRBD1 (5 bases). CDR3 size: 16 residues. Germline CDR1 is DFQATT and CDR2 is SNEGSKA (reference sequence). Trimming shortened V by 3 bases and J by 1 base, and 17 bases separated the two germline ends.

V gene TRBV20-1 combines with J gene TRBJ2-1; D is ambiguous. V dropped 6 bases and J dropped 5 bases, with 14 bases sitting between them. Germline V CDR1 and CDR2: DFQATT, SNEGSKA (reference sequence). The CDR3 contains 13 residues. The chain's CDR3 is CSAGRGFNNEQFF. CDR3 coding DNA: TGCAGTGCCGGGCGTGGGTTTAACAATGAGCAGTTCTTC.

V is TRBV20-1 and J is TRBJ1-2; D unresolved. The CDR3 runs 12 residues. CDR1 is DFQATT, CDR2 SNEGSKA, per germline (reference sequence). Trimming stripped 3 bases from V and 4 bases from J, with 9 bases between. The CDR3 loop is CSASHGIYGYTF. The CDR3 nucleotides read TGCAGTGCTAGTCACGGGATCTATGGCTACACCTTC.

The rearrangement uses TRBV10-3 and TRBJ2-5; maybe TRBD1 (7 bases). The CDR3 covers 15 residues. In germline, CDR1 is ENHRY, CDR2 SYGVKD. The germline V and J ends were trimmed by 11 bases and 2 bases, with 21 bases remaining between them. Written as DNA, the CDR3 is TGTGCCGTAAGGGGGCTAGCGACTTCTCAAGAGACCCAGTACTTC. This codes for CAVRGLATSQETQYF.

This clonotype turned up a few times. This could be a read error, since a much larger clone is one nucleotide away. This chain uses TRBV7-2 with TRBJ1-1; D might be TRBD1 (5 bases). V was clipped by 5 bases and J by 4 bases, with 11 bases between them. This CDR3 region has 13 residues. Germline V gene data show CDR1 as SGHTA and CDR2 as FQGNSA. The CDR3 sequence is CASSVERGTEAFF. The CDR3 DNA follows: TGTGCCAGCAGCGTAGAGAGGGGCACTGAAGCTTTCTTT.

This chain joins TRBV9 and TRBJ1-2; 7 nucleotides match TRBD1. The CDR3 is made up of 16 amino acids. The J segment lost 5 bases and the V segment lost 4 bases, leaving 14 bases of the junction unmatched. CDR1 and CDR2 (germline): SGDLS, YYNGEE. The CDR3 reads CASSSQRDSRLYGYTF. CDR3 nucleotide sequence: TGTGCCAGCAGCTCCCAAAGGGACAGCCGTCTTTATGGCTACACCTTC.

V usage is TRBV28 and J usage is TRBJ2-7; weak D call: TRBD1 (6 bases). V lost 6 bases and J lost 4, with 10 bases in between. The CDR3 has 12 residues. Germline CDR1 MDHEN, CDR2 SYDVKM. The CDR3 sequence: CASRFQGYEQYF. The CDR3, as DNA: TGTGCCAGCAGGTTTCAGGGGTACGAGCAGTACTTC.

This clonotype came up a few times. The J gene is TRBJ1-2, the V gene TRBV12-3 or TRBV12-4; a possible D gene is TRBD1 (5 bases). The CDR3 spans 14 residues. V gave up 7 bases and J gave up 8 bases, with 20 bases separating them. In DNA form, the CDR3 reads TGTGCCAGCACCATCAGAGGGACGTTGCGCGGCTACACCTTC. This encodes CASTIRGTLRGYTF.

This clonotype was detected a few times. The chain carries TRBV20-1 and TRBJ2-3, with 7 bases aligning to TRBD2. Trimming at V came to 0 bases and at J to 0 bases, leaving 3 bases not matched to a gene. The CDR3 length is 15 residues. Germline V CDR1 and CDR2: DFQATT, SNEGSKA (reference sequence). In nucleotides, the CDR3 is TGCAGTGCTAGAGATCTCGGGAGGAGCACAGATACGCAGTATTTT. Its translation: CSARDLGRSTDTQYF.

This chain connects TRBV24-1 to TRBJ2-7; maybe TRBD2 (5 bases). Germline V gene sequence: CDR1 KGHDR, CDR2 SFDVKD. V dropped 4 bases and J dropped 6 bases, with 12 bases sitting between them. This CDR3 has 13 residues. CDR3 in amino acids: CATSDRGLGEQYF. The DNA of the CDR3 is TGTGCCACCAGTGACCGAGGACTCGGCGAGCAGTACTTC.